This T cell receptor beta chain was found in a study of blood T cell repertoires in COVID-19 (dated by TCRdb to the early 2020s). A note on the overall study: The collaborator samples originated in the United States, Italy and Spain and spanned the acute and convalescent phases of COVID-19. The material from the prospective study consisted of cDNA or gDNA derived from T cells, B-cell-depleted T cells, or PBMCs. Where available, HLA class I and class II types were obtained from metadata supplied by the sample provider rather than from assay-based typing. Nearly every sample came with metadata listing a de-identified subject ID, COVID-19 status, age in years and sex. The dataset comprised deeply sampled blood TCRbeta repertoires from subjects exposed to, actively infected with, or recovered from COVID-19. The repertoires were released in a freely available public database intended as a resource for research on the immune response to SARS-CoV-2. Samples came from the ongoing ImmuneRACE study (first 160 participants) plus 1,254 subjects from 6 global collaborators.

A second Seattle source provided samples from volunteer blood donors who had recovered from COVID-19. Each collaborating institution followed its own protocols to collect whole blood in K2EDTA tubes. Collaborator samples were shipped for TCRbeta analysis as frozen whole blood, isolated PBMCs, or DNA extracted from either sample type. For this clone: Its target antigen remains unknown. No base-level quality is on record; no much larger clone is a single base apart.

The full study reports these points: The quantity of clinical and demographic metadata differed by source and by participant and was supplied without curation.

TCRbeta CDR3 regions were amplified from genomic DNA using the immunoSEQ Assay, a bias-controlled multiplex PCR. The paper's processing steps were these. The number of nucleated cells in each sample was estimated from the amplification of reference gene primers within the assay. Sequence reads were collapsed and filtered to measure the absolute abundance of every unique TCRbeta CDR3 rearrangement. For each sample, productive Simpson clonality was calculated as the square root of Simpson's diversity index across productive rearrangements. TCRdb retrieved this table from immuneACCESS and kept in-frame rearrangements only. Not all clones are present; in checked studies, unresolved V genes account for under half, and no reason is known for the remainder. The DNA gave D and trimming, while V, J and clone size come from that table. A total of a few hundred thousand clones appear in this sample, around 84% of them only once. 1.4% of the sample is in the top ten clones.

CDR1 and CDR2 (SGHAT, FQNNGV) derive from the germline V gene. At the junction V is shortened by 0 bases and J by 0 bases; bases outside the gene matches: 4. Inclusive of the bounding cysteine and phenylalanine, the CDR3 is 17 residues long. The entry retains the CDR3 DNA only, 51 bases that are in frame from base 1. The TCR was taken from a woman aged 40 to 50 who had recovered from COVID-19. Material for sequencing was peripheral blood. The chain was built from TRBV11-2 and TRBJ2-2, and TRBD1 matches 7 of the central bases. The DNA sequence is TGTGCCAGCAGCTTAGATTACGGGACAGCGAACACCGGGGAGCTGTTTTTT. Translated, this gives CASSLDYGTANTGELFF.